This entry is about one T cell receptor (beta chain). What it recognizes is unknown. Here immunoSEQ multiplex PCR was the method, and the copy in TCRdb shows in-frame clones only, minus some. The sample contains under 200,000 clones, more than 90% of which appear only once. These data belong to a study of T cell responses to AZD1222 COVID-19 vaccine. Trimming took off 1 base at V and 2 bases at J, with 21 bases between the two ends. Germline V gene lookup returns CDR1 LNHDA and CDR2 SQIVND (reference sequence). The CDR3 runs to 19 residues. Study-wide results and caveats: Only a handful of people who got AZD1222 tested seropositive at baseline. Two AZD1222 doses significantly raised spike-specific TCR breadth and depth over controls. Only after the peak T cell response were repertoires sampled. Clonal diversity was possibly underestimated, and white British individuals and females predominated among donors.

The sample consisted of peripheral blood, taken 28 days after the second dose of the MenACWY control vaccine. The genes are TRBV19 and TRBJ1-5, with D unresolved. The receptor was isolated from an adult who received the MenACWY meningococcal vaccine as a control. CDR3 sequence: CASSIGARGLGSGNQPQHF. The DNA of the CDR3 is TGTGCCAGTAGTATAGGGGCTCGTGGGCTCGGCTCGGGCAATCAGCCCCAGCATTTT.